This T cell receptor beta chain is from a study of glioma-infiltrating T cells. Study-wide results and limits: Tissue-blood divergence was below expectation in non-neoplastic patients, above in gliomas.

TCR alpha and beta CDR3 regions were amplified from RNA using iRepertoire nested multiplex PCR. TCRdb ran MiXCR on the multiplex PCR reads and lists one entry per CDR3 protein. The sample shows 300,000 to 400,000 distinct CDR3 sequences, around 38% of them seen only once. A word on this clonotype: Its target is unknown.

The CDR3 has 17 residues. CDR1 DFQATT and CDR2 SNEGSKA come from the germline V gene (reference sequence). The V and J ends lost 2 bases and 0 bases respectively, with 16 bases between them. V gene TRBV20-1 combines with J gene TRBJ1-4; possibly TRBD1 for D (6 bases). Sequencing used glioma tissue, nonneoplastic brain tissue, or PBMCs (not recorded which). This TCR came from a human donor with low-grade glioma or glioblastoma, undergoing nonglioma brain surgery, or in good health (not recorded which). This chain's CDR3 is CSARSHGGRATNEKLFF. CDR3 sequence (DNA): TGCAGTGCTAGATCACACGGGGGCAGGGCAACTAATGAAAAACTGTTTTTT.